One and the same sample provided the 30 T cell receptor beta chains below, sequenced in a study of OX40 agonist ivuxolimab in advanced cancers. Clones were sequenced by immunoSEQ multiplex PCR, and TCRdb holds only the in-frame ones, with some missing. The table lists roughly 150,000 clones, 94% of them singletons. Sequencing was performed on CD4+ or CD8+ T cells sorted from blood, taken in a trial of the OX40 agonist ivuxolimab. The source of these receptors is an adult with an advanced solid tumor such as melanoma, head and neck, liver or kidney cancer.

This CDR3 is CAHQRGSDQPQHF. CDR3 nucleotides: TGTGCTCATCAGAGGGGGAGCGATCAGCCCCAGCATTTT. V gene TRBV10-3 combines with J gene TRBJ1-5, with D tentatively TRBD1 (6 bases). Germline V gives CDR1 ENHRY, CDR2 SYGVKD. The CDR3 runs 13 residues.

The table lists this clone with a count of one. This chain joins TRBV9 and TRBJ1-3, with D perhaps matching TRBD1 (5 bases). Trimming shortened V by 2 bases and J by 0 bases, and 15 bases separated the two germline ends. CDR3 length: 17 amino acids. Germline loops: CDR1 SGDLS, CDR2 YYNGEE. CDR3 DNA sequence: TGTGCCAGCAGCGTCGCAGGGACTTCTATCTCTGGAAACACCATATATTTT. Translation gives CASSVAGTSISGNTIYF. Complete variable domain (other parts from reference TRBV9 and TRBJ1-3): DSGVTQTPKHLITATGQRVTLRCSPRSGDLSVYWYQQSLDQGLQFLIQYYNGEERAKGNILERFSAQQFPDLHSELNLSSLELGDSALYFCASSVAGTSISGNTIYFGEGSWLTVV.

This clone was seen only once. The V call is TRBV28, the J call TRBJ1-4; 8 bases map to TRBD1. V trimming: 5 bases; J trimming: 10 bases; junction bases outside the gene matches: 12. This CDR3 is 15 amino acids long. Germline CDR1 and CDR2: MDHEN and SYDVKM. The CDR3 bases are TGTGCCAGCAGTATGGACAGGGTGAGCGGTAGAAAACTGTTTTTT. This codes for CASSMDRVSGRKLFF.

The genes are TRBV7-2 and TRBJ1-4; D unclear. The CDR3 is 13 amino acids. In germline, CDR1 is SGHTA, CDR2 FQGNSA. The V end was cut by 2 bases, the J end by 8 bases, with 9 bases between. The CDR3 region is CASSLNVWEKLFF. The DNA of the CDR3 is TGTGCCAGCAGCTTAAACGTCTGGGAAAAACTGTTTTTT.

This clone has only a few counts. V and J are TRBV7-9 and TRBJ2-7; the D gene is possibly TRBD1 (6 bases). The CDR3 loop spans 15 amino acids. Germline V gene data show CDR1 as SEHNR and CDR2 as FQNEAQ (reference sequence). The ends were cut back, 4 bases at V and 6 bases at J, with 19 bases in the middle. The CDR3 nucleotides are TGTGCCAGCAGCTCGAACCGGGACACGATGCGCGAGCAGTACTTC. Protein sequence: CASSSNRDTMREQYF.

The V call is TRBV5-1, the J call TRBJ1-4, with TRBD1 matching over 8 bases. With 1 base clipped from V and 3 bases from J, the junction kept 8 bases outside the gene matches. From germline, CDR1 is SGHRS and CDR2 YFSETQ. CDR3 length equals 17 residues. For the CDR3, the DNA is TGCGCCAGCAGCTTGAACAGGGGGGCCCTTCCTAATGAAAAACTGTTTTTT. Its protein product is CASSLNRGALPNEKLFF.

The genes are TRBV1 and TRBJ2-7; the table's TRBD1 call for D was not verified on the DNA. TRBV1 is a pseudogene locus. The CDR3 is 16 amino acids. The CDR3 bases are TGCACCAGCAGCCCCATCAGGGCAGGCCTCTCCTACGAGCAGTACTTC. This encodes CTSSPIRAGLSYEQYF.

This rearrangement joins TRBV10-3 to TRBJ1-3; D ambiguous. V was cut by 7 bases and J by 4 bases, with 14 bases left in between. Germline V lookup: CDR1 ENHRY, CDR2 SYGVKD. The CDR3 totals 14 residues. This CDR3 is CAITNSPQGNTIYF. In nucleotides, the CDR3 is TGTGCCATCACTAACTCCCCACAGGGAAACACCATATATTTT.

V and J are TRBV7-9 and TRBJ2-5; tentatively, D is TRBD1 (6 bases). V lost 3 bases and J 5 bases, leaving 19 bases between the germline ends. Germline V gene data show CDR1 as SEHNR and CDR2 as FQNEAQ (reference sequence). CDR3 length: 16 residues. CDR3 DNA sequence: TGTGCCAGCAGCTTCTCAGGGGCCGGGTGGTTGGAGACCCAGTACTTC. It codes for CASSFSGAGWLETQYF.

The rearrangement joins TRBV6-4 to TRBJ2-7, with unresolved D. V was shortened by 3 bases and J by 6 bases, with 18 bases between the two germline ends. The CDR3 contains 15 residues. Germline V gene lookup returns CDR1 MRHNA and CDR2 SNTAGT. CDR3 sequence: CASSDRPMDRSEQYF. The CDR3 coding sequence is TGTGCCAGCAGTGATCGTCCAATGGATCGATCCGAGCAGTACTTC.

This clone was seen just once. The CDR3 region is CASSVDSGAYEQYF. The CDR3 coding sequence is TGTGCCAGCAGCGTCGACAGCGGAGCCTACGAGCAGTACTTC. V and J are TRBV9 and TRBJ2-7; the D gene could be TRBD1 or TRBD2 (5 bases each). The CDR3 has 14 residues. Germline CDR1 is SGDLS and CDR2 is YYNGEE. Trimming stripped 2 bases from V and 2 bases from J, with 11 bases between.

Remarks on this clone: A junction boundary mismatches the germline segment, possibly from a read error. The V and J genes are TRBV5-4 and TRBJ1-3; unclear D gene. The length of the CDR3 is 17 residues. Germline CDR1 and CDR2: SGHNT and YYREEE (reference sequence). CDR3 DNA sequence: TGCGCCAGCAGCCAAGAACCTCGAGGGCGCTCTGGAAACACCATATATTTT. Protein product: CASSQEPRGRSGNTIYF.

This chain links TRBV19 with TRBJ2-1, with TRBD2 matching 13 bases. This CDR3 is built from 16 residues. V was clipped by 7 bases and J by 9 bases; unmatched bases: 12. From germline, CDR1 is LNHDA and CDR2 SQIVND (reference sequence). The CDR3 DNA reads TGTGCCAGTACCCCGGGGGGGACTAGCGGGGCGAGTGAGCAGTTCTTC. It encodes CASTPGGTSGASEQFF.

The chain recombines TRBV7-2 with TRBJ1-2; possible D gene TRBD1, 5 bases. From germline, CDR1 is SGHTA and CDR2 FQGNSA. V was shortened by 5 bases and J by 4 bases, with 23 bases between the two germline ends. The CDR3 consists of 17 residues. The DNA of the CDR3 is TGTGCCAGCAGCGGTAAGGGACTTCAGGGTACCGTCTATGGCTACACCTTC. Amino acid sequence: CASSGKGLQGTVYGYTF.

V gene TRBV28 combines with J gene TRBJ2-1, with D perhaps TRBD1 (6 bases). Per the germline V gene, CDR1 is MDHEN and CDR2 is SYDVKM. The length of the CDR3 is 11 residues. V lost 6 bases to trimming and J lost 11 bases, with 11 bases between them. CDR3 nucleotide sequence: TGTGCCAGCAGGCTACAGGGTAAGCAGTTCTTC. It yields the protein CASRLQGKQFF.

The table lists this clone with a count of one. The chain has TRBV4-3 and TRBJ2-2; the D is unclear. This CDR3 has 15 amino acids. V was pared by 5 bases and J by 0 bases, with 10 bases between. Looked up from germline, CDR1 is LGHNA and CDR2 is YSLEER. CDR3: CASSKTFTNTGELFF. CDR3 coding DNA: TGCGCCAGCAGCAAGACATTCACGAACACCGGGGAGCTGTTTTTT.

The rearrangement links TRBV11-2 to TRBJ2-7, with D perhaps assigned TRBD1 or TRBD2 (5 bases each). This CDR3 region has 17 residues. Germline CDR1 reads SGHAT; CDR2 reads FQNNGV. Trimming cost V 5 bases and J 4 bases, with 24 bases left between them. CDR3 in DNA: TGTGCCAGCAGCCCCCTGGGGCAGGCAAGAACTAGTTACGAGCAGTACTTC. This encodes CASSPLGQARTSYEQYF. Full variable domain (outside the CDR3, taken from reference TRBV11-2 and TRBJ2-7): EAGVAQSPRYKIIEKRQSVAFWCNPISGHATLYWYQQILGQGPKLLIQFQNNGVVDDSQLPKDRFSAERLKGVDSTLKIQPAKLEDSAVYLCASSPLGQARTSYEQYFGPGTRLTVT.

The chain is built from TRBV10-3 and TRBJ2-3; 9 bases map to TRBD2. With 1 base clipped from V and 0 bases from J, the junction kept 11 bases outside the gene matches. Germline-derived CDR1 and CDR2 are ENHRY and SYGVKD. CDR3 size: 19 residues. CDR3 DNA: TGTGCCATCAGTGAGTGGGGCGGGAGGGCACCCTCTAGCACAGATACGCAGTATTTT. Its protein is CAISEWGGRAPSSTDTQYF.

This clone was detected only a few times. In DNA, the CDR3 is TGTGCCAGCATTTCCCCTCCCAGCAGGTCTCGGGGCTATGGCTACACCTTC. Encoded protein: CASISPPSRSRGYGYTF. The J gene is TRBJ1-2, the V gene TRBV28; D unresolved. The ends were cut back, 7 bases at V and 4 bases at J, with 25 bases in the middle. The germline CDR1 and CDR2 sequences are MDHEN and SYDVKM. The CDR3 totals 17 residues.

DNA for the CDR3: TGTGCCAGCAGCTCGGACTCCTACAATGAGCAGTTCTTC. Protein sequence: CASSSDSYNEQFF. This chain joins TRBV6-6 and TRBJ2-1; the D is unclear. The length of the CDR3 is 13 residues. Germline V gene lookup returns CDR1 MNHNY and CDR2 SVGAGI (reference sequence). V shed 6 bases and J shed 0 bases, with 6 bases lying between them.

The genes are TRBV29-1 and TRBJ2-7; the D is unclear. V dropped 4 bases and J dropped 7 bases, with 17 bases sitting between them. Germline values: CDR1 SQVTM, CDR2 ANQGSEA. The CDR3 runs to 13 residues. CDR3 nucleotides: TGCAGCGTTGGGCCGGTAGGAGCTGGAGAGCAGTACTTC. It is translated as CSVGPVGAGEQYF.

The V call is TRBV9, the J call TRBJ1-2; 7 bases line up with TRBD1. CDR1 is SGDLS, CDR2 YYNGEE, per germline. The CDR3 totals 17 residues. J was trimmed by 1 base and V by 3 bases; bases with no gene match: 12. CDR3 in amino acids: CASSAGPGTALNYGYTF. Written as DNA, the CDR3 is TGTGCCAGCAGCGCCGGACCCGGGACAGCTCTTAACTATGGCTACACCTTC.

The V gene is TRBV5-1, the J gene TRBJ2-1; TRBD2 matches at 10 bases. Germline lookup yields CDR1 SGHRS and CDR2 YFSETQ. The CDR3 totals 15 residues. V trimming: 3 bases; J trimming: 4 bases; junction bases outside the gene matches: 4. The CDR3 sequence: CASSSRLAGYNEQFF. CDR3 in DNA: TGCGCCAGCAGCTCAAGACTAGCGGGTTACAATGAGCAGTTCTTC. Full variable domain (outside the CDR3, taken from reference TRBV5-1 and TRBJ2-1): KAGVTQTPRYLIKTRGQQVTLSCSPISGHRSVSWYQQTPGQGLQFLFEYFSETQRNKGNFPGRFSGRQFSNSRSEMNVSTLELGDSALYLCASSSRLAGYNEQFFGPGTRLTVL.

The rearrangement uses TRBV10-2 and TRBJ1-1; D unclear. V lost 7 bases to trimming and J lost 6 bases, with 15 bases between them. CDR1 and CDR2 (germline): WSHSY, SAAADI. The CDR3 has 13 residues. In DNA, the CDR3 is TGCGCCAGCAAGTTCGCCCCCCGGCCTGAAGCTTTCTTT. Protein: CASKFAPRPEAFF.

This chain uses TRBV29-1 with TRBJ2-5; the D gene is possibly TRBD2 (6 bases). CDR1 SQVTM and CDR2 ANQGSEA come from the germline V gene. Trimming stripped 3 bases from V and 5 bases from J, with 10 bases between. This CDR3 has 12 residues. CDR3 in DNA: TGCAGCGTTGACTCTGCGGGGGAGACCCAGTACTTC. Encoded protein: CSVDSAGETQYF.

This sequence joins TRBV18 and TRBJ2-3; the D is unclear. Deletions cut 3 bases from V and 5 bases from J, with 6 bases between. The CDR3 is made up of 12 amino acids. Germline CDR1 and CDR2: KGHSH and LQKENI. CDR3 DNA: TGTGCCAGCTCACCGAGAGAAGATACGCAGTATTTT. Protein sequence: CASSPREDTQYF. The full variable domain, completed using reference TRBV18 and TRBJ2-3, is NAGVMQNPRHLVRRRGQEARLRCSPMKGHSHVYWYRQLPEEGLKFMVYLQKENIIDESGMPKERFSAEFPKEGPSILRIQQVVRGDSAAYFCASSPREDTQYFGPGTRLTVL.

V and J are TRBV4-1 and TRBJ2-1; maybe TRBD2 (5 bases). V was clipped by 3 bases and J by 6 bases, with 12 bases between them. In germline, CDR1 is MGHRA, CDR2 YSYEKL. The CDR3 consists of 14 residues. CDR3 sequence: CASSHSLAGNEQFF. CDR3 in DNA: TGCGCCAGCAGCCATTCCCTAGCCGGCAATGAGCAGTTCTTC.

The DNA of the CDR3 is TGTGCCAGCAGCCAAGTCTCCACCGGGGAGCTGTTTTTT. Protein sequence: CASSQVSTGELFF. The chain recombines TRBV14 with TRBJ2-2; D remains ambiguous. Trimming left V 1 base short and J 4 bases short, with 4 bases between. The CDR3 has 13 residues. Germline V gene sequence: CDR1 SGHDN, CDR2 FVKESK.

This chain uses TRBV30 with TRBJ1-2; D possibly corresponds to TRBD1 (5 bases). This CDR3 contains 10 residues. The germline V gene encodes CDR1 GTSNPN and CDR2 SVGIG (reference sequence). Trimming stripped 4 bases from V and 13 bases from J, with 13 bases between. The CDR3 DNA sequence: TGTGCCTGGAACGTGGGGGTTGTCACCTTC. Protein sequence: CAWNVGVVTF.

CDR3 sequence: CASSLLEGAGNSPLHF. The DNA of the CDR3 is TGTGCCAGCAGCTTATTAGAGGGCGCGGGGAATTCACCCCTCCACTTT. The chain combines TRBV7-2 with TRBJ1-6; D is unclear. This CDR3 region has 16 residues. The ends were cut back, 2 bases at V and 7 bases at J, with 15 bases in the middle. Germline V CDR1 and CDR2: SGHTA, FQGNSA.